The entry that follows covers one T cell receptor (beta chain) sequence. Its antigen is as yet unknown. Germline V gene lookup returns CDR1 MDHEN and CDR2 SYDVKM. Trimming at V came to 8 bases and at J to 9 bases, leaving 6 bases not matched to a gene. CDR3 length equals 13 residues. Sorted-subset replicate PCRs used around 200 ng DNA, some 30,000 T cell genomes. Clones were sequenced by immunoSEQ multiplex PCR, and TCRdb holds only the in-frame ones, with some missing. The data show some 2,000,000 clones, about 95% seen once. The data originate from a study of shared clonotypes between healthy human individuals. At the level of the study: The study used three CD4 naive, three CD4 memory, two CD8 naive and one CD8 memory plate per donor.

Naive CD8 cells lacked CD45RO, underwent positive selection for CCR7 and left out terminally differentiated effector memory CD45RA+ cells. Whole-study results and caveats: Sharing across four donors was highest in naive CD4 (about 5%) and lowest in memory CD8 (around 0.4%).

The V gene is TRBV28, the J gene TRBJ1-6; TRBD1 aligns across 8 bases. The sequence was collected from a man between 18 and 29 years old in good health. Source material: naive CD8+ T cells sorted from blood. CDR3 in DNA: TGTGCCAGCGGAAACAGGGGGATTTCACCCCTCCACTTT. Residues: CASGNRGISPLHF.